This T cell receptor beta chain was retrieved from a study of blood T cell repertoires in COVID-19. In the study overall: Sources were T cells, B-cell-depleted T cells, or PBMCs; the material itself was cDNA or gDNA.

Trimming cost V 4 bases and J 2 bases, with 6 bases left between them. The CDR3 runs 12 residues. Authors' analysis steps: Reference gene primer amplification in the assay estimated nucleated cell counts. Clones were sequenced by immunoSEQ multiplex PCR, and TCRdb holds only the in-frame ones, with some missing. Clone size and V and J calls were adopted from that table, with D and trimming inferred from the DNA. In the table there are under 300,000 clones, about 91% of which are singletons. Sequencing was carried out using peripheral blood. The TCR originated in a middle-aged woman who had recovered from COVID-19. This chain joins TRBV12-3 or TRBV12-4 and TRBJ2-7; D ambiguous. The CDR3 DNA follows: TGTGCCAGCAGTTACACCACCTACGAGCAGTACTTC. Translated, it gives CASSYTTYEQYF.